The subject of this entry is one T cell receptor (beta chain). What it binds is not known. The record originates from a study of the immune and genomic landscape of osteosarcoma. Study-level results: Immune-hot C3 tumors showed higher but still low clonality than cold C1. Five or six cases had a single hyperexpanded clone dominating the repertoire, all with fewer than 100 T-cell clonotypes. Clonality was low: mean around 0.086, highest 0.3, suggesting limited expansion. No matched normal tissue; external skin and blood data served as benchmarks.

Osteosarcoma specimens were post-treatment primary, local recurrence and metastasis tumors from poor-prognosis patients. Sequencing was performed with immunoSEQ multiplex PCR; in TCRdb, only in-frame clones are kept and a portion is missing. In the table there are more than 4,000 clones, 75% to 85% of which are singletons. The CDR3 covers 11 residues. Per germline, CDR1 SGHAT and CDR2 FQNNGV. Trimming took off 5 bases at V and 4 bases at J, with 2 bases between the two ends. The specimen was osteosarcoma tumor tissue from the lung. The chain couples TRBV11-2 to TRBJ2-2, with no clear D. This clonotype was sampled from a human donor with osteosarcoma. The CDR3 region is CASSVTGELFF. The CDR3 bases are TGTGCCAGCAGCGTCACCGGGGAGCTGTTTTTT.